One and the same sample provided the 21 T cell receptor beta chains below, sequenced in a study of blood T cell repertoires in COVID-19. The assay was immunoSEQ multiplex PCR, and TCRdb's table has in-frame clones only and misses some. In the table there are 200,000 to 300,000 clones, approximately 90% of which are singletons. The source material was peripheral blood. The receptors were gathered from a man between 60 and 75 years old who had recovered from COVID-19.

The chain has TRBV5-1 and TRBJ1-2, with 7 bases aligning to TRBD1. CDR3 length: 15 amino acids. The ends lost 0 bases at V and 9 bases at J; junction bases unmatched: 11. Germline V gene sequence: CDR1 SGHRS, CDR2 YFSETQ. CDR3 sequence: CASSLEIGQARRYTF. The CDR3 nucleotides read TGCGCCAGCAGCTTGGAAATTGGACAGGCCCGTCGCTACACCTTC.

The CDR3 DNA is TGTGCCACCAGTGATTCCAGGGGGCCGGGAAACATTCAGTACTTC. This sequence encodes CATSDSRGPGNIQYF. V gene TRBV24-1 combines with J gene TRBJ2-4; TRBD1 aligns across 8 bases. J was trimmed by 6 bases and V by 2 bases; bases with no gene match: 5. Germline loops: CDR1 KGHDR, CDR2 SFDVKD. The CDR3 has 15 amino acids.

The CDR3 DNA is TGTGCCAGCAGAAGTTGGACAGGGAACACCGGGGAGCTGTTTTTT. Amino acids: CASRSWTGNTGELFF. The chain joins TRBV6-5 to TRBJ2-2, with 7 nucleotides matching TRBD1. Per the germline V gene, CDR1 is MNHEY and CDR2 is SVGAGI. V lost 6 bases and J lost 1; bases outside the gene matches: 5. The CDR3 is 15 amino acids.

The chain has TRBV19 and TRBJ2-3; TRBD2 aligns across 8 bases. The ends lost 4 bases at V and 2 bases at J; junction bases unmatched: 8. Germline CDR1 LNHDA, CDR2 SQIVND (reference sequence). This CDR3 has 16 residues. CDR3 nucleotide sequence: TGTGCCAGTAGTAAGTCCGGGACTAGACTCACAGATACGCAGTATTTT. It encodes CASSKSGTRLTDTQYF.

The chain has TRBV5-1 and TRBJ2-3, with a weak D call TRBD2 (7 bases). Trimming removed 0 bases at V and 4 bases at J, with 9 bases between. The CDR3 totals 14 residues. Germline values: CDR1 SGHRS, CDR2 YFSETQ. In DNA, the CDR3 is TGCGCCAGCAGCTTGGCGGGGGGCCCAGATACGCAGTATTTT. Residues: CASSLAGGPDTQYF.

V and J are TRBV28 and TRBJ1-2, with 7 nucleotides matching TRBD1. The V and J ends lost 9 bases and 4 bases, in that order; junction bases with no gene match: 5. Germline CDR1 and CDR2: MDHEN and SYDVKM. The CDR3 spans 12 residues. CDR3 nucleotides: TGTGCCAGAATCAGGGACAGCTATGGCTACACCTTC. It is translated as CARIRDSYGYTF.

The J gene is TRBJ1-2, the V gene TRBV3-1 (or the pseudogene TRBV3-2), with 7 bases lining up with TRBD1. Germline assignment: CDR1 LGHDT and CDR2 YNNKEL (reference sequence). This CDR3 region has 15 residues. With 2 bases clipped from V and 2 bases from J, the junction kept 5 bases outside the gene matches. CDR3 nucleotide sequence: TGTGCCAGCAGCCAAACGACAGGGACAAACTATGGCTACACCTTC. Translation gives CASSQTTGTNYGYTF.

The chain employs TRBV6-1 and TRBJ2-7, with D possibly being TRBD2 (5 bases). Germline CDR1 reads MNHNS; CDR2 reads SASEGT. The CDR3 runs 15 residues. V gave up 2 bases and J gave up 6 bases, with 17 bases separating them. CDR3 DNA: TGTGCCAGCAGTGAACATACGCGGGTGACCACCGAGCAGTACGTC. Translated, it gives CASSEHTRVTTEQYV.

The V and J genes are TRBV10-3 and TRBJ2-3, with a weak D call TRBD2 (7 bases). The CDR3 extends over 13 amino acids. CDR1 and CDR2 (germline): ENHRY, SYGVKD. V dropped 10 bases and J dropped 9 bases, with 20 bases sitting between them. CDR3 region: CATKGGDPLTQYF. DNA for the CDR3: TGTGCCACCAAGGGGGGGGACCCCTTGACGCAGTATTTT.

The V call is TRBV2, the J call TRBJ1-4; possibly TRBD1 for D (6 bases). Per the germline V gene, CDR1 is SNHLY and CDR2 is FYNNEI. V was shortened by 4 bases and J by 3 bases, with 12 bases between the two germline ends. The CDR3 has 15 residues. CDR3 protein: CASSGNGGSNEKLFF. CDR3 in DNA: TGTGCCAGCAGTGGAAATGGGGGCTCTAATGAAAAACTGTTTTTT.

The chain carries TRBV30 and TRBJ2-3, with D perhaps TRBD2 (6 bases). The CDR3 runs to 12 residues. Germline CDR1 reads GTSNPN; CDR2 reads SVGIG (reference sequence). V was clipped by 6 bases and J by 5 bases, with 12 bases between them. The CDR3 region has the DNA TGTGCCTGCCTACTAGCTCTAGATACGCAGTATTTT. This sequence encodes CACLLALDTQYF.

V gene TRBV10-3 combines with J gene TRBJ2-3; D call uncertain. V was trimmed by 0 bases and J by 6 bases, leaving 7 bases between them. Looked up from germline, CDR1 is ENHRY and CDR2 is SYGVKD. This CDR3 is built from 13 residues. Written as DNA, the CDR3 is TGTGCCATCAGTGAGTCTCGGGTGGATACGCAGTATTTT. This encodes CAISESRVDTQYF.

V usage is TRBV4-1 and J usage is TRBJ1-6; 9 nucleotides match TRBD1. The CDR3 extends over 17 amino acids. Germline V lookup: CDR1 MGHRA, CDR2 YSYEKL. V lost 2 bases to trimming and J lost 7 bases; unmatched junction nucleotides: 9. DNA of the CDR3: TGCGCCAGCAGCCAATTATACCTGGGACAGGGCAATTCACCCCTCCACTTT. It encodes CASSQLYLGQGNSPLHF.

There are a few counts of this clone. The chain links TRBV27 to TRBJ2-3; perhaps TRBD2 as D (6 bases). The CDR3 has 14 amino acids. V was shortened by 8 bases and J by 5 bases, with 17 bases between the two germline ends. Germline CDR1 reads MNHEY; CDR2 reads SMNVEV (reference sequence). The CDR3 spells CASSSGRGIDTQYF. DNA of the CDR3: TGTGCCAGCTCTTCGGGGCGGGGTATAGATACGCAGTATTTT.

The genes are TRBV5-1 and TRBJ2-7; D remains unclear. V gave up 0 bases and J gave up 2 bases, with 12 bases separating them. This CDR3 spans 15 amino acids. The germline CDR1 and CDR2 sequences are SGHRS and YFSETQ. The DNA for the CDR3 is TGCGCCAGCAGCTTGGGAGTAGGCAGGACCTACGAGCAGTACGTC. This sequence encodes CASSLGVGRTYEQYV.

This sequence joins TRBV5-6 and TRBJ2-5; D is possibly TRBD1 (6 bases). The length of the CDR3 is 14 residues. Germline V gene lookup returns CDR1 SGHDT and CDR2 YYEEEE. Trimming removed 2 bases from V and 5 bases from J, with 13 bases in between. The CDR3 is CASSFLSQGETQYF. The CDR3, as DNA: TGTGCCAGCAGCTTCTTGTCGCAGGGGGAGACCCAGTACTTC.

The rearrangement links TRBV27 to TRBJ1-1; TRBD1 might be the D (5 bases). CDR1 is MNHEY, CDR2 SMNVEV, per germline (reference sequence). The CDR3 has 14 amino acids. Trimming took off 3 bases at V and 6 bases at J, with 14 bases between the two ends. In DNA form, the CDR3 reads TGTGCCAGCAGTTTTGGGACTGGAGGGGCTGAAGCTTTCTTT. Its protein product is CASSFGTGGAEAFF.

The CDR3 DNA sequence: TGTGCCAGCAGCTACTCTGGGCCCTCCTACAATGAGCAGTTCTTC. Translation gives CASSYSGPSYNEQFF. The gene calls are TRBV11-2 and TRBJ2-1; no reliable D call. CDR1 SGHAT and CDR2 FQNNGV come from the germline V gene. The CDR3 runs to 15 residues. V was cut by 4 bases and J by 0 bases, with 10 bases left in between.

This clone was seen a handful of times. V gene TRBV11-2 combines with J gene TRBJ1-5; a weak D match, TRBD1 (6 bases). Germline-derived CDR1 and CDR2 are SGHAT and FQNNGV. With 5 bases removed from V and 6 bases from J, the gap between germline ends came to 14 bases. CDR3 size: 14 residues. The CDR3 DNA follows: TGTGCCAGCAGCCGTGGACAGTTTGGTCAGCCCCAGCATTTT. Amino acid sequence: CASSRGQFGQPQHF.

The genes are TRBV27 and TRBJ2-7; D gene unclear. Trimming left V 1 base short and J 3 bases short, with 10 bases between. CDR3 size: 14 residues. Germline-derived CDR1 and CDR2 are MNHEY and SMNVEV (reference sequence). CDR3: CASSLYSQIYEQYF. The CDR3 region has the DNA TGTGCCAGCAGTTTATACAGCCAGATCTACGAGCAGTACTTC.

The rearrangement links TRBV5-1 to TRBJ1-2; D might be TRBD1 (6 bases). V dropped 2 bases and J dropped 7 bases, with 15 bases sitting between them. CDR1 is SGHRS and CDR2 is YFSETQ in the germline V gene. The CDR3 runs to 14 residues. CDR3 region: CASSFRGTVSGYTF. The CDR3 coding sequence is TGCGCCAGCAGCTTCAGGGGAACTGTTTCTGGCTACACCTTC.